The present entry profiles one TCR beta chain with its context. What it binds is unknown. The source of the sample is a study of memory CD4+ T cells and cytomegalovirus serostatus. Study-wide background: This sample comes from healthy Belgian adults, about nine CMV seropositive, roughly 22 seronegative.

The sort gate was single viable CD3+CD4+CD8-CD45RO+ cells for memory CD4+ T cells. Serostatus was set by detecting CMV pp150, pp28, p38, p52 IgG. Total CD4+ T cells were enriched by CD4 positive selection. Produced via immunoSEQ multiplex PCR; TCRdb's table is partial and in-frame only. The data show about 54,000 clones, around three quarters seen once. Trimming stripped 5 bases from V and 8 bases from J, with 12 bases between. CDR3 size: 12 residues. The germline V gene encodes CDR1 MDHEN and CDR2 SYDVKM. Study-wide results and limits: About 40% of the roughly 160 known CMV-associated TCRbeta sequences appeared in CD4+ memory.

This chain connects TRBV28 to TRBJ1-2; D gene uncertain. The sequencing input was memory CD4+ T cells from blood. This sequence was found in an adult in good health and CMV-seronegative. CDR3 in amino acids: CASSTPGIGYTF. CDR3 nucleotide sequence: TGTGCCAGCAGTACACCGGGGATCGGCTACACCTTC.